This TCR beta chain was documented in a study of blood T cell repertoires in COVID-19. At the level of the study: Whether acute or convalescent, the COVID-19 samples came from the United States, Italy and Spain. The analysed material was cDNA or gDNA that came from T cells, B-cell-depleted T cells, or PBMCs.

Per the study methods: Cell counts per sample came from amplifying reference gene primers. The protocol was immunoSEQ multiplex PCR, while the TCRdb copy is restricted to in-frame clones and leaves out a portion. V and J calls and clone size are copied from that table; D and trimming were computed from the DNA. The sample comprises 60,000 to 75,000 clones, approximately 91% of which are singletons, and around 1.5% rests with the top ten. Deletions cut 1 base from V and 0 bases from J, with 6 bases between. This CDR3 spans 14 amino acids. Germline-derived CDR1 and CDR2 are SGHNT and YENEEA. The rearrangement links TRBV11-3 to TRBJ2-5; a possible D gene is TRBD1 (5 bases). The TCR sequence derives from a human donor in a cohort sampled during active COVID-19. Sequencing used peripheral blood. The CDR3 is CASSLGTYQETQYF. Written as DNA, the CDR3 is TGTGCCAGCAGCTTAGGGACATACCAAGAGACCCAGTACTTC.